The rows below give T cell receptor beta chains drawn from one sample of a study of OX40 agonist ivuxolimab in advanced cancers. Method: immunoSEQ multiplex PCR; TCRdb's copy keeps in-frame clones and lacks some. The top ten hold more than 0.5% of the sample, which has tens of thousands of clones, around 92% seen once. The material was CD4+ or CD8+ T cells sorted from blood, obtained in a trial of the OX40 agonist ivuxolimab. Source of these receptors: an adult with an advanced solid tumor such as melanoma, head and neck, liver or kidney cancer. The CDR3 runs from the conserved cysteine through the conserved F or W. The D gene is left open where the match is weak. Not all rows give a size; the values are once, few, many and, for expanded clones, a class.

CDR3 length,V gene,clone size,J gene,D gene,CDR3 DNA,CDR3 protein
16,TRBV7-3,NA,TRBJ1-3,TRBD1,TGTGCCAGCAGCCTCGGGACAGGGGGCGAAGGAAACACCATATATTTT,CASSLGTGGEGNTIYF
15,TRBV4-2,NA,TRBJ1-1,NA,TGTGCCAGCAGCCAGGTAAGCCAGTTGAACACTGAAGCTTTCTTT,CASSQVSQLNTEAFF
13,TRBV7-9,NA,TRBJ1-1,NA,TGTGCCAGCAGCTCCCGGATCATTGCTGAAGCTTTCTTT,CASSSRIIAEAFF
14,TRBV28,NA,TRBJ2-1,TRBD2,TGTGCCGGTGGACTAGCGGGAGGAAGGGATGAGCAGTTCTTC,CAGGLAGGRDEQFF
18,TRBV5-5,NA,TRBJ2-6,NA,TGTGCCAGCAGCTCGGGGGACAGAGCCCAATCTGGGGCCAACGTCCTGACTTTC,CASSSGDRAQSGANVLTF
14,TRBV7-8,NA,TRBJ1-4,NA,TGTGCCAGCAGCTACAGGATAACTAATGAAAAACTGTTTTTT,CASSYRITNEKLFF
14,TRBV7-8,NA,TRBJ2-7,NA,TGTGCCAGCAGCCCAACCTGGACAAACTACGAGCAGTACTTC,CASSPTWTNYEQYF
13,TRBV7-7,NA,TRBJ1-6,NA,TGTGCTAGCGCGGCAGACGATAATTCACCCCTCCACTTT,CASAADDNSPLHF
18,TRBV10-1,NA,TRBJ2-2,TRBD2,TGCGCCAGCAGAGCCGGGACTAGCGGGGGGGTTCACACCGGGGAGCTGTTTTTT,CASRAGTSGGVHTGELFF
13,TRBV6-5,once,TRBJ2-2,NA,TGTGCCAGCAGAACTCAACAGGCCGGGGAGCTGTTTTTT,CASRTQQAGELFF
15,TRBV14,NA,TRBJ2-7,TRBD1,TGTGCCAGCAGCCAAGGGGGACAGAAGCACTACGAGCAGTACTTC,CASSQGGQKHYEQYF
15,TRBV11-3,NA,TRBJ2-7,NA,TGTGCCAGCAGCTTCGACGGGAGTAGCTCCTACGAGCAGTACTTC,CASSFDGSSSYEQYF
13,TRBV2,NA,TRBJ2-6,NA,TGTGCCAGCAGTGGAGACAGCAAGAACGTCCTGACTTTC,CASSGDSKNVLTF
17,TRBV5-1,NA,TRBJ2-3,NA,TGCGCCAGCAGCCCCACGGGGGCGGCCACGGGCACAGATACGCAGTATTTT,CASSPTGAATGTDTQYF
15,TRBV5-5,once,TRBJ2-7,NA,TGTGCCAGCAGCTTGGCGTGGGGTGATGGCTACGAGCAGTACTTC,CASSLAWGDGYEQYF
14,TRBV10-3,NA,TRBJ1-1,NA,TGTGCCATCAGTGAAGGTCCAGGGGATTTGGGGGCTTTCTTT,CAISEGPGDLGAFF